This TCR beta chain was sequenced in a study of OX40 agonist ivuxolimab in advanced cancers. About the study: Prior checkpoint blockade (anti-PD-1, anti-PD-L1 or anti-CTLA-4) was permitted; less than 45% had it. Study observations and caveats: Within 6 weeks, CD4+ and CD8+ blood T cells expanded clonally at 0.1 to 3.0 mg/kg. Low normalized T-cell clonal expansion was additionally recorded for some nonresponders.

J gave up 5 bases and V 5 bases, and 2 bases lay outside the gene matches. Germline V gene lookup returns CDR1 SGHVS and CDR2 FQNEAQ. The CDR3 is made up of 13 amino acids. As regards this clone: Its antigen is not identified.

Here immunoSEQ multiplex PCR was the method, and the copy in TCRdb shows in-frame clones only, minus some. This table holds some 69,000 clones, 85% to 90% found once. The material was CD4+ or CD8+ T cells sorted from blood, obtained in a trial of the OX40 agonist ivuxolimab. The chain employs TRBV7-8 and TRBJ2-1; TRBD1 agrees at 8 bases. The TCR sequence derives from an adult with an advanced solid tumor such as melanoma, head and neck, liver or kidney cancer. The chain's CDR3 is CASSRDRHNEQFF. The CDR3 DNA is TGTGCCAGCAGCCGGGACAGGCACAATGAGCAGTTCTTC. Full variable domain (rest looked up from reference TRBV7-8 and TRBJ2-1): GAGVSQSPRYKVAKRGQDVALRCDPISGHVSLFWYQQALGQGPEFLTYFQNEAQLDKSGLPSDRFFAERPEGSVSTLKIQRTQQEDSAVYLCASSRDRHNEQFFGPGTRLTVL.